The sequence of this T cell receptor beta chain was determined in a study of blood T cell repertoires in COVID-19. Measured with immunoSEQ multiplex PCR; TCRdb has only the in-frame clones, and not every one. The table shows some 150,000 clones, with 83% occurring only once. V was cut by 4 bases and J by 4 bases, with 16 bases left in between. The germline V gene has CDR1 SGHDN and CDR2 FVKESK. The CDR3 is made up of 15 amino acids. V is TRBV14 and J is TRBJ1-2, with D possibly TRBD1 on 5 matching bases. The sequence derives from a woman aged 55-70 years with COVID-19, enrolled during active disease. The sequenced sample was peripheral blood. CDR3 loop: CASSPLLDNPYGYTF. For the CDR3, the DNA is TGTGCCAGCAGCCCCCTGCTGGACAACCCCTATGGCTACACCTTC. Supplemented by reference TRBV14 and TRBJ1-2, the full variable domain reads EAGVTQFPSHSVIEKGQTVTLRCDPISGHDNLYWYRRVMGKEIKFLLHFVKESKQDESGMPNNRFLAERTGGTYSTLKVQPAELEDSGVYFCASSPLLDNPYGYTFGSGTRLTVV.